The next 8 T cell receptor beta chains were all read from a single sample in a study of T cell responses to AZD1222 COVID-19 vaccine. Sequencing was performed with immunoSEQ multiplex PCR; in TCRdb, only in-frame clones are kept and a portion is missing. The sample lists roughly 100,000 clones, 75% to 90% occurring once. The source material was peripheral blood, sampled 28 days after the second AZD1222 dose. All receptors come from an adult who received the AZD1222 COVID-19 vaccine.

Points on this clone: At one of its ends the junction is not consistent with the germline gene, which may arise from a read error. This chain uses TRBV6-6 with TRBJ1-2; 9 nucleotides match TRBD1. This CDR3 contains 15 residues. Looked up from germline, CDR1 is MNHNY and CDR2 is SVGAGI (reference sequence). CDR3 residues: CASSDSLTGGFGYTF. CDR3 nucleotides: TGTGCCAGCAGTGACTCCCTGACAGGGGGATTCGGCTACACCTTC.

This chain uses TRBV18 with TRBJ2-7, with D hard to call. The ends were cut back, 0 bases at V and 0 bases at J, with 6 bases in the middle. Germline V gene data show CDR1 as KGHSH and CDR2 as LQKENI. The CDR3 loop spans 14 amino acids. CDR3: CASSPPTHSYEQYF. The CDR3 bases are TGTGCCAGCTCACCACCGACACACTCCTACGAGCAGTACTTC.

The CDR3 region has the DNA TGTGCCAGCAGCTTAGTGACAGTCACCGGGGAGCTGTTTTTT. Its translation: CASSLVTVTGELFF. This chain uses TRBV11-2 with TRBJ2-2; D is possibly TRBD1 (5 bases). CDR1 SGHAT and CDR2 FQNNGV come from the germline V gene. The ends were cut back, 1 base at V and 4 bases at J, with 7 bases in the middle. CDR3 size: 14 residues. Looking up the rest from reference TRBV11-2 and TRBJ2-2 gives the full variable domain: EAGVAQSPRYKIIEKRQSVAFWCNPISGHATLYWYQQILGQGPKLLIQFQNNGVVDDSQLPKDRFSAERLKGVDSTLKIQPAKLEDSAVYLCASSLVTVTGELFFGEGSRLTVL.

This clone was counted a few times. V is TRBV2 and J is TRBJ2-2, with a possible D match to TRBD2 (6 bases). The germline V gene has CDR1 SNHLY and CDR2 FYNNEI. Trimming removed 8 bases from V and 4 bases from J, with 23 bases in between. This CDR3 spans 17 amino acids. CDR3 sequence: CASRERTERKFTGELFF. CDR3 bases: TGTGCCAGCCGGGAGCGAACCGAGCGCAAGTTCACCGGGGAGCTGTTTTTT.

The chain combines TRBV28 with TRBJ2-7; D is possibly TRBD1 (5 bases). Looked up from germline, CDR1 is MDHEN and CDR2 is SYDVKM. This CDR3 contains 15 residues. V was trimmed by 7 bases and J by 5 bases, leaving 21 bases between them. The CDR3 DNA is TGTGCCAGCACCACCCGTGGCTCAGGGATTAACGAGCAGTACTTC. Amino acids: CASTTRGSGINEQYF.

The rearrangement links TRBV30 to TRBJ2-7; 11 nucleotides match TRBD1. The CDR3 contains 13 residues. Germline values: CDR1 GTSNPN, CDR2 SVGIG (reference sequence). The junction had 3 bases not matched to a gene; V was cut back by 4 bases and J by 4 bases. CDR3 in DNA: TGTGCCTGGACTGGGACAGGGGGTTACGAGCAGTACTTC. Encoded protein: CAWTGTGGYEQYF.

This clone has just a few counts. The chain has TRBV6-5 and TRBJ1-6; tentatively, D is TRBD1 (5 bases). The germline gives CDR1 MNHEY, CDR2 SVGAGI. V gave up 7 bases and J gave up 8 bases, with 15 bases separating them. The CDR3 extends over 14 amino acids. DNA for the CDR3: TGTGCCAGCATACTCTCCAGGGATTATTCACCCCTCCACTTT. Translating it yields CASILSRDYSPLHF.

This chain connects TRBV7-2 to TRBJ2-7, with 8 bases that match TRBD2. V lost 6 bases and J lost 5; bases outside the gene matches: 12. Germline CDR1 reads SGHTA; CDR2 reads FQGNSA. This CDR3 is 15 amino acids long. The CDR3 here is CASSPMGVAGNEQYF. CDR3 sequence (DNA): TGTGCCAGCAGTCCTATGGGAGTAGCGGGAAACGAGCAGTACTTC.